The entry that follows covers one TCR beta chain sequence. This record comes from a study of technical replicates of blood from several donors. Here immunoSEQ multiplex PCR was the method, and the copy in TCRdb shows in-frame clones only, minus some. The sample holds about 80,000 clones, about 97% seen once. Germline V gives CDR1 LNHDA, CDR2 SQIVND (reference sequence). V lost 9 bases and J 7 bases, leaving 21 bases between the germline ends. The CDR3 loop spans 15 amino acids. The rearrangement joins TRBV19 to TRBJ1-4; no firm D call. This TCR came from a human donor in good health. Sequenced: T cells isolated from PBMCs. The CDR3 DNA is TGTGCCAGCCTCCTATCGCCCCGGTCTGGTGAAAAACTGTTTTTT. As protein: CASLLSPRSGEKLFF.